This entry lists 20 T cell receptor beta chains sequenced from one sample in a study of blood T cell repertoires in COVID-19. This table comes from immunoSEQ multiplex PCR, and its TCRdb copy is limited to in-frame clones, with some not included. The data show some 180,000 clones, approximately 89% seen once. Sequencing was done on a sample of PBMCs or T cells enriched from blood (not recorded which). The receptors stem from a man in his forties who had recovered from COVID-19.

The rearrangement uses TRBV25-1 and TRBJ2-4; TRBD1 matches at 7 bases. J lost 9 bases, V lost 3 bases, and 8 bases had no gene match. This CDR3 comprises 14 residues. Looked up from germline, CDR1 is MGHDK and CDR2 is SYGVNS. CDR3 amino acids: CASSEPTGDSIQYF. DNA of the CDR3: TGTGCCAGCAGTGAGCCTACAGGGGATAGCATTCAGTACTTC.

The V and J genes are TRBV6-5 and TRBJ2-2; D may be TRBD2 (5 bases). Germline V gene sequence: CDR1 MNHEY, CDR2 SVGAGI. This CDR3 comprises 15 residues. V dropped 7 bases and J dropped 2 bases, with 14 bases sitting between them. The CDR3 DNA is TGTGCCAGCATTGGCGGAGCGGATAACACCGGGGAGCTGTTTTTT. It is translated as CASIGGADNTGELFF.

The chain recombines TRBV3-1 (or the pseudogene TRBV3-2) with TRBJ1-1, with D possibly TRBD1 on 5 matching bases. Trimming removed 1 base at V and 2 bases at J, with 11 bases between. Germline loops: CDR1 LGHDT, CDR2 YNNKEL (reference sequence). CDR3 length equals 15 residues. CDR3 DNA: TGTGCCAGCAGCCAAGTGGAGGGGTTCAACACTGAAGCTTTCTTT. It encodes CASSQVEGFNTEAFF.

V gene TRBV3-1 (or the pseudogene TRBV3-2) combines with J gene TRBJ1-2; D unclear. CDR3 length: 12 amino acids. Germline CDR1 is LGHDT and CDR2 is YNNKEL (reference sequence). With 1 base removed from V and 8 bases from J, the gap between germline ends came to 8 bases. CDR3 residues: CASSQAGEGYTF. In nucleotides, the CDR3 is TGTGCCAGCAGCCAAGCGGGAGAGGGCTACACCTTC.

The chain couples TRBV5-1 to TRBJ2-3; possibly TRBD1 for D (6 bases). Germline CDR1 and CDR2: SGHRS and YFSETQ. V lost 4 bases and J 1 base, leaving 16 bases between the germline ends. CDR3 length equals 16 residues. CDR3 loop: CASSVEISGGTDTQYF. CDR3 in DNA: TGCGCCAGCAGCGTGGAAATTTCAGGGGGCACAGATACGCAGTATTTT.

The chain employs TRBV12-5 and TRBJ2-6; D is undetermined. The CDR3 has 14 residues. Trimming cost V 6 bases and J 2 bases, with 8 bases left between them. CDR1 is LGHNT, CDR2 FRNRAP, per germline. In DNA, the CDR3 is TGTGCTAGTGGAGGCGGCCCTGGGGCCAACGTCCTGACTTTC. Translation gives CASGGGPGANVLTF.

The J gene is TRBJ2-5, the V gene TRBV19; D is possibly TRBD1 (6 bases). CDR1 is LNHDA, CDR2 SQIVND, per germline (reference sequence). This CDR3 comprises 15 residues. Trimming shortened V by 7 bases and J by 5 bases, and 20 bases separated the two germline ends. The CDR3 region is CASTDGGRVSETQYF. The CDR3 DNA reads TGTGCCAGTACCGATGGGGGCAGGGTCTCGGAGACCCAGTACTTC.

The CDR3 is CASSPNRHTEAFF. The CDR3 bases are TGTGCCAGCAGCCCTAACAGGCACACTGAAGCTTTCTTT. This rearrangement joins TRBV14 to TRBJ1-1, with D possibly TRBD1 on 5 matching bases. Trimming took off 4 bases at V and 3 bases at J, with 9 bases between the two ends. Germline loops: CDR1 SGHDN, CDR2 FVKESK. This CDR3 is built from 13 residues.

The DNA for the CDR3 is TGCGCCAGCGCTCCAAACGACGGGACAGGGGCCTTCGAGCAGTACTTC. Translated: CASAPNDGTGAFEQYF. V is TRBV10-1 and J is TRBJ2-7; 10 bases agree with TRBD1. The germline CDR1 and CDR2 sequences are WNHNN and SYGVQD (reference sequence). The CDR3 consists of 16 residues. Unmatched junction bases numbered 16, after V lost 8 bases and J lost 6 bases.

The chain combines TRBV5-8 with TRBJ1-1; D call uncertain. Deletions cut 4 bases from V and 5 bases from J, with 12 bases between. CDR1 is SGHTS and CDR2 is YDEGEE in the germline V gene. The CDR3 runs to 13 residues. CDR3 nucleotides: TGTGCCAGCAGCCATCCATTGAGGACTGAAGCTTTCTTT. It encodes CASSHPLRTEAFF.

The CDR3 protein is CATSRDRDSNLGGTDTQYF. The CDR3 region has the DNA TGTGCCACCAGCAGGGACCGGGACAGCAACCTTGGGGGCACAGATACGCAGTATTTT. V and J are TRBV15 and TRBJ2-3; 7 bases line up with TRBD1. J gave up 1 base and V 3 bases, and 16 bases lay outside the gene matches. CDR1 and CDR2 from the germline V gene are LNHNV and YYDKDF (reference sequence). This CDR3 is 19 amino acids long.

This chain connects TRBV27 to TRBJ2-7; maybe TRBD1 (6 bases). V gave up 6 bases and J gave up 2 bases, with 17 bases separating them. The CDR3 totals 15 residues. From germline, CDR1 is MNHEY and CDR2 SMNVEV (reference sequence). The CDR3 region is CASRQTTGAPYEQYF. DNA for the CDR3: TGTGCCAGCAGACAGACGACAGGTGCCCCCTACGAGCAGTACTTC.

The CDR3: CASSRGGTGGGYTF. The CDR3, as DNA: TGTGCCAGCAGCCGCGGCGGGACAGGGGGCGGCTACACCTTC. This chain connects TRBV28 to TRBJ1-2; 12 bases agree with TRBD1. Per germline, CDR1 MDHEN and CDR2 SYDVKM. The CDR3 loop spans 14 amino acids. Trimming cost V 6 bases and J 8 bases; bases outside gene matches: 7.

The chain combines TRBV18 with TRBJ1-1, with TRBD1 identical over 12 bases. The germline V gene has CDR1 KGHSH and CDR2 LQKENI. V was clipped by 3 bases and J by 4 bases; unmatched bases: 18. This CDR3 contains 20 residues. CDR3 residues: CASSPKIPGTGGGTGTEAFF. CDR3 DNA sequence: TGTGCCAGCTCACCGAAGATACCCGGGACAGGGGGCGGAACGGGCACTGAAGCTTTCTTT.

CDR3 loop: CAWSPQGFTEAFF. The DNA of the CDR3 is TGTGCCTGGAGTCCACAGGGGTTCACTGAAGCTTTCTTT. The V call is TRBV30, the J call TRBJ1-1; the match to TRBD1 covers 7 bases. With 2 bases clipped from V and 4 bases from J, the junction kept 4 bases outside the gene matches. The CDR3 contains 13 residues. Germline-derived CDR1 and CDR2 are GTSNPN and SVGIG (reference sequence).

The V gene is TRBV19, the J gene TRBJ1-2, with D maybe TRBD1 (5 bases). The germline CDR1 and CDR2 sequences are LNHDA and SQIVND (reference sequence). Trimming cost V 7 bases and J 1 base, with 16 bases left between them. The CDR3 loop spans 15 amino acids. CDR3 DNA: TGTGCCAGTAATACGTATGGGGCCGTTAACTATGGCTACACCTTC. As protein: CASNTYGAVNYGYTF.

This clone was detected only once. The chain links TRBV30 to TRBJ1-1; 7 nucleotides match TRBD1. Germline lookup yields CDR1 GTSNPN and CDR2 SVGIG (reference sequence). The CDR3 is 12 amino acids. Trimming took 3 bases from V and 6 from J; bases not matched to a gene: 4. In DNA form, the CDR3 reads TGTGCCTGGAGAAGGGGGACAGCTGAAGCTTTCTTT. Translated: CAWRRGTAEAFF.

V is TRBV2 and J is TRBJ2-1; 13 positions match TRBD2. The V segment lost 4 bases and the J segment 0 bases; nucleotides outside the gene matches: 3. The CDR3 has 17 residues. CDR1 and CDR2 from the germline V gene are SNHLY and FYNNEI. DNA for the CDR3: TGTGCCAGCAGTGCAAGGACTAGCGGGAGCTCCTACAATGAGCAGTTCTTC. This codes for CASSARTSGSSYNEQFF.

The CDR3 DNA is TGTGCCAGCAGTACCGGGACTAGCGGGGGGGTTGATACGCAGTATTTT. Amino acid sequence: CASSTGTSGGVDTQYF. The V gene is TRBV11-2, the J gene TRBJ2-3, with TRBD2 matching over 16 bases. The germline V gene encodes CDR1 SGHAT and CDR2 FQNNGV. V was clipped by 6 bases and J by 6 bases; unmatched bases: 6. The CDR3 totals 16 residues.

CDR3 coding DNA: TGCAGCATACCCAGGGGCGGTGACTATGGCTACACCTTC. This gives the protein CSIPRGGDYGYTF. The rearrangement uses TRBV29-1 and TRBJ1-2, with D possibly matching TRBD1 (6 bases). CDR1 is SQVTM and CDR2 is ANQGSEA in the germline V gene. This CDR3 comprises 13 residues. The V end was cut by 8 bases, the J end by 3 bases, with 16 bases between.